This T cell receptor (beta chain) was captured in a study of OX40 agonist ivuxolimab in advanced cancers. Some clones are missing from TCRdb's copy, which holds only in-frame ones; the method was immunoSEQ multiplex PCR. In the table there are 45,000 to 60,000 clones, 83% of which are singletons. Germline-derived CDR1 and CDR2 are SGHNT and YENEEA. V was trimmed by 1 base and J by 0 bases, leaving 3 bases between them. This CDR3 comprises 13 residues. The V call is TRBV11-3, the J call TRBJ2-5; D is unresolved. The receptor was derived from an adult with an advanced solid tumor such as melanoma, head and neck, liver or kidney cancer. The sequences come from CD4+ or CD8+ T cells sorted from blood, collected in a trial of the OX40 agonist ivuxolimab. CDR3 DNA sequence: TGTGCCAGCAGCTTAGTGTACCAAGAGACCCAGTACTTC. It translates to CASSLVYQETQYF. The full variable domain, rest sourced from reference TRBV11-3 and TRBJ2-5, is EAGVVQSPRYKIIEKKQPVAFWCNPISGHNTLYWYLQNLGQGPELLIRYENEEAVDDSQLPKDRFSAERLKGVDSTLKIQPAELGDSAVYLCASSLVYQETQYFGPGTRLLVL.